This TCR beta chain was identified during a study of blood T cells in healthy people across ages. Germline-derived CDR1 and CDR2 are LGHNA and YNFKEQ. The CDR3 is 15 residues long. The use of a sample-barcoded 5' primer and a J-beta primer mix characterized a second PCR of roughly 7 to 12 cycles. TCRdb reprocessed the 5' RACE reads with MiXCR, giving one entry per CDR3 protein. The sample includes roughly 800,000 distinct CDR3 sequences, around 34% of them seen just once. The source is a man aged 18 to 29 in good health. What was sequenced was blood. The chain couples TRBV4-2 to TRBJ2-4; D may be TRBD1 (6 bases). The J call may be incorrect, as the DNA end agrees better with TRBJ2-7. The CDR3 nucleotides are TGTGCCAGCAGCCAAGAAGGGGGTAGCAAGGGCGAGCAGTACTTC. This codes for CASSQEGGSKGEQYF.